This T cell receptor beta chain originates from a study of blood T cells in healthy people across ages. Together with a sample-barcoded 5' primer, a J-beta primer mix was included in a second PCR lasting about 7 to 12 cycles. Through a template-switch adaptor with 12 random nucleotides, each cDNA molecule received a tag. TCRdb re-analysed the 5' RACE reads in MiXCR, keeping a single row per CDR3 protein. This sample has 1.5 million to 2 million distinct CDR3 sequences; more than 35% occur once, and the top ten carry roughly 23%. General study results and limits: Per million T cells, TCR beta diversity dropped roughly linearly as age increased. More naive CD4+ cells and higher diversity marked long-lived donors relative to aged donors.

This CDR3 is built from 14 residues. The V gene's germline CDR1 is MNHEY and CDR2 SMNVEV (reference sequence). Trimming shortened V by 5 bases and J by 8 bases, and 18 bases separated the two germline ends. This clonotype appeared a few times. Its target is not known. The gene calls are TRBV27 and TRBJ1-2; possibly TRBD1 for D (6 bases). The sequenced sample consisted of blood. The receptor was isolated from a human donor in good health. DNA for the CDR3: TGTGCCAGCAGTCCAAACAGGGAAATGTACGGCTACACCTTC. It specifies CASSPNREMYGYTF.